Shown below are 3 T cell receptor beta chains from a single sample sequenced in a study of cytomegalovirus exposure and HLA in healthy donors. PCR amplification relied on 60 Vbeta primers (plus 13 Jbeta primers). Assay: immunoSEQ multiplex PCR; the TCRdb copy retains only in-frame clones and omits some. The sample shows more than 100,000 clones, approximately 70% of them seen only once. Sequenced input: PBMCs. Receptor source: a man in his late teens or twenties in good health and CMV-seronegative.

The sample holds a few counts of this clone. The rearrangement uses TRBV6-4 and TRBJ2-1, with a weak D call TRBD1 (6 bases). The CDR3 extends over 13 amino acids. Germline V gives CDR1 MRHNA, CDR2 SNTAGT. Trimming shortened V by 5 bases and J by 12 bases, and 17 bases separated the two germline ends. Here the CDR3 reads CASSRTDQAAQFF. The CDR3 nucleotides are TGTGCCAGCAGTCGGACAGACCAGGCGGCGCAGTTCTTC.

The J gene is TRBJ2-5, the V gene TRBV28; 15 bases match TRBD2. Losses at the gene ends were 4 bases for V and 2 bases for J; bases not matched to a gene: 5. The CDR3 covers 17 residues. The germline V gene has CDR1 MDHEN and CDR2 SYDVKM. The CDR3: CASSSPGTSGGQETQYF. The CDR3 region has the DNA TGTGCCAGCAGTTCCCCGGGGACTAGCGGGGGGCAAGAGACCCAGTACTTC.

The chain is built from TRBV27 and TRBJ2-2; D not resolved. Germline-derived CDR1 and CDR2 are MNHEY and SMNVEV (reference sequence). The CDR3 is 15 amino acids. Trimming took off 0 bases at V and 2 bases at J, with 7 bases between the two ends. The CDR3 nucleotides read TGTGCCAGCAGTTTATCGCTAGGAAACACCGGGGAGCTGTTTTTT. Translated, it gives CASSLSLGNTGELFF.